This T cell receptor beta chain emerged from a study of blood T cells in healthy people across ages. Through a sample-barcoded 5' primer and a J-beta primer mix, a second PCR was run for roughly 6 to 12 cycles. TCRdb ran MiXCR on the 5' RACE reads and lists one entry per CDR3 protein. The table shows 1.5 million to 2 million distinct CDR3 sequences, with about 28% occurring only once. In regard to this clonotype: Its antigen is as yet unknown. One end of the junction is discordant with germline, which a read error may explain.

Study results and limitations: Donor CMV infection status was unknown, possibly confounding age-related changes in expanded clonotypes. Long-lived donors exceeded aged donors in naive CD4+ cells and diversity.

Caucasian individuals from Russia who were healthy and aged about 6 to 90 acted as donors. Every donor contributed 8 to 10 milliliters of peripheral blood by blood draw. The CDR3 consists of 13 residues. Per the germline V gene, CDR1 is SGDLS and CDR2 is YYNGEE. The sequence was obtained from a woman in her 30s in good health. This chain joins TRBV9 and TRBJ1-1; D uncertain. Sequenced: blood. The CDR3 DNA follows: TGTGCCAGCAGCGTAGACGGGAGGGATGAAGCTTTGTTT. It codes for CASSVDGRDEALF.